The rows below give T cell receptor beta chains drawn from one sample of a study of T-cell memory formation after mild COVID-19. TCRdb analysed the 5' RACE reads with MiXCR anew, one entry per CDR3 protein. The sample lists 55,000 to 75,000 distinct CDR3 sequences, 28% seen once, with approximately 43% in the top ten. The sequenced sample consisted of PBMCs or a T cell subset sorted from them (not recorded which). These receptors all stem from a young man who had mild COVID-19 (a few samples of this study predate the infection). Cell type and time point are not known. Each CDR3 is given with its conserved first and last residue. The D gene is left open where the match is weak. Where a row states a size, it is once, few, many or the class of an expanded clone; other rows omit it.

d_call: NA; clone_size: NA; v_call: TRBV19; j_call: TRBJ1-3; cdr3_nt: TGTGCCAGTACTACCTTCAACAGGAACTCTGGAAACACCATATATTTT; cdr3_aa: CASTTFNRNSGNTIYF
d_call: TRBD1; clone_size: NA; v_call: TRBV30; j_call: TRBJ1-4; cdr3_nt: TGTGCCTGGAGTACAGGGGTGCGGAGGGAAAAACTGTTTTTT; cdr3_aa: CAWSTGVRREKLFF
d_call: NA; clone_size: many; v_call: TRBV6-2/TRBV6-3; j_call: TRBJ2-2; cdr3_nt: TGTGCCAGCAGTTACACAGACACCGGGGAGCTGTTTTTT; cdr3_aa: CASSYTDTGELFF
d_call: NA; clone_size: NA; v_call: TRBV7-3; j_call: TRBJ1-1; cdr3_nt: TGTGCCAGCAGTTCGCTCGGAACTGAAGCTTTCTTT; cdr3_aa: CASSSLGTEAFF
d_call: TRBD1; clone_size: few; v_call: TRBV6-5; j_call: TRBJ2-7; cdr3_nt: TGTGCCAGCAGTTGGGGACAGGGGATATACGAGCAGTACTTC; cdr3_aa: CASSWGQGIYEQYF
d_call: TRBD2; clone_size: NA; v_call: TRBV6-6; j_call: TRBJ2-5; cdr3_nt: TGTGCCAGCAGTTATCTAGCGGGGGACGAGACCCAGTACTTC; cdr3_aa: CASSYLAGDETQYF
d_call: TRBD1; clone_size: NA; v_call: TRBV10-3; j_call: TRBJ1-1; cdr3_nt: TGTGCCATCCATGCAACAGGGGTGAACACTGAAGCTTTCTTT; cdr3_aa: CAIHATGVNTEAFF
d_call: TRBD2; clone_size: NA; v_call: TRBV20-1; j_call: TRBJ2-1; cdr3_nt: TGCAGTGCTAGAGGGCAGGGAGGGGTTGAGCAGTTCTTC; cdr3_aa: CSARGQGGVEQFF
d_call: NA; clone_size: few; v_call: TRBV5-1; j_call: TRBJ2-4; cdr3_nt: TGCGCCAGCAGCCCGAGGGCGGGGCTCAAAAACATTCAGTACTTC; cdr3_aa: CASSPRAGLKNIQYF
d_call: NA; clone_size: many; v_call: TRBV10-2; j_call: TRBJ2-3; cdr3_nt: TGCGCCAGCAGTGATGGGGGTACGCAGTATTTT; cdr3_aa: CASSDGGTQYF
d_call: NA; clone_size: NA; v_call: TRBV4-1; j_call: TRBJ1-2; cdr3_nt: TGCGCCAGCAGCCAAGTTCCGGGAGAGGGCTACACCTTC; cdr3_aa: CASSQVPGEGYTF
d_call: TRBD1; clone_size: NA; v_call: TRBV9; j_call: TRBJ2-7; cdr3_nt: TGTTCCAGCAGCCCTGGGACAGGGTCTCCCTACGAGCAGTACTTC; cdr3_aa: CSSSPGTGSPYEQYF
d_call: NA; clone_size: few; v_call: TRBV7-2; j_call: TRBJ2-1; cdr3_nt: TGTGCCAGCAGCTCGGAGTACAATGAGCAGTTCTTC; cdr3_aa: CASSSEYNEQFF
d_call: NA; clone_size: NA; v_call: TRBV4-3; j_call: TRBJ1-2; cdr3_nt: TGCGCCAGCAGCCAAGATGCAGGGGTATCTTATGGCTACACCTTC; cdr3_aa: CASSQDAGVSYGYTF
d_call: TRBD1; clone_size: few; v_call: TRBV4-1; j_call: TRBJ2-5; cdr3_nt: TGCGCCAGCAGCCACCCGCAGGGGGCCCTGGAGACCCAGTACTTC; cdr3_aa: CASSHPQGALETQYF
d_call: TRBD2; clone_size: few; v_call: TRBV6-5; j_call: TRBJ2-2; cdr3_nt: TGTGCCAGCAGCTGGACTAGCGGGTACACCGGGGAGCTGTTTTTT; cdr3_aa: CASSWTSGYTGELFF
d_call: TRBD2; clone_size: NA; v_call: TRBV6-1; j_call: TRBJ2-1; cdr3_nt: TGTGCCAGCAGTGCCGGGACTAGCGGGCGTAATGAGCAGTTCTTC; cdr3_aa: CASSAGTSGRNEQFF
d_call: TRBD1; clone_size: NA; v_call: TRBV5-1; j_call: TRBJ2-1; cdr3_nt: TGCGCCAGCAGCTTGGTCCTCCCAGGGGGTTTAAGGTCCTACAATGAGCAGTTCTTC; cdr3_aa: CASSLVLPGGLRSYNEQFF
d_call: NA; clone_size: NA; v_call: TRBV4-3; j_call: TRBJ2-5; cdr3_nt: TGCGCCAGCAGCCGGAGGTTAGGGCCCCAAGAGACCCAGTACTTC; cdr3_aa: CASSRRLGPQETQYF
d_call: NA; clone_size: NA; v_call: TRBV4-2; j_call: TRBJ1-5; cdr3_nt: TGTGCCAGCAGGGACAGATTTAGCAATCAGCCCCAGCATTTT; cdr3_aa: CASRDRFSNQPQHF
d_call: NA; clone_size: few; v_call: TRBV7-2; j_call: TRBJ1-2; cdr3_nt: TGTGCCAGCAGCTTACCCCTACGGGGCGGGGATGGCTACACCTTC; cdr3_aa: CASSLPLRGGDGYTF
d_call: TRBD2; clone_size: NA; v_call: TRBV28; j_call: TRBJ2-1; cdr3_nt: TGTGCCAGCAGTTTACACTTGTTGGGACTAGCGGGGGACTCCTACAATGAGCAGTTCTTC; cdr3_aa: CASSLHLLGLAGDSYNEQFF
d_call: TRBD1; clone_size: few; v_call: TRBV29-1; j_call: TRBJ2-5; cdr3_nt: TGCAGCGTTAGTAACTGGGACAGGAGGGGAGAGACCCAGTACTTC; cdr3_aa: CSVSNWDRRGETQYF
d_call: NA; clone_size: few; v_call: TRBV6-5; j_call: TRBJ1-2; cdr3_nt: TGTGCCAGCAGTTCGGGGTTTGGCTACACCTTC; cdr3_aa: CASSSGFGYTF
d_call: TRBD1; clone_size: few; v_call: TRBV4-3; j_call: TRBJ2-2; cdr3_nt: TGCGCCAGCAGCCACGCCGGGACAGGGGTCTTCACCGGGGAGCTGTTTTTT; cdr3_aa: CASSHAGTGVFTGELFF
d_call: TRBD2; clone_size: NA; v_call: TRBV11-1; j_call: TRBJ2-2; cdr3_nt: TGTGCCAGCAGCTTAGGGCGGGGGGCAATCGGGGAGCTGTTTTTT; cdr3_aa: CASSLGRGAIGELFF
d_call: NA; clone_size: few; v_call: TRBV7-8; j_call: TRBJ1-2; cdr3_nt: TGTGCCAGCAGCTTAGAGGGGGACCTCTATGGCTACACCTTC; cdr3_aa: CASSLEGDLYGYTF
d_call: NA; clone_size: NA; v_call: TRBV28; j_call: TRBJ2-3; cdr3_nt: TGTGCCAGCAGTTTCCCTCGCACAGATACGCAGTATTTT; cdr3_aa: CASSFPRTDTQYF
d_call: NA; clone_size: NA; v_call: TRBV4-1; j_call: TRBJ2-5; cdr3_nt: TGCGCCAGCAGCCAAGAAAATTGGGTCCAGGAGACCCAGTACTTC; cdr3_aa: CASSQENWVQETQYF